Listed here are 20 T cell receptor beta chains from one sample, sequenced in a study of blood T cell repertoires in COVID-19. Libraries were prepared by immunoSEQ multiplex PCR; TCRdb keeps only in-frame clonotypes and omits some of them. The table lists tens of thousands of clones, roughly 87% of them singletons. The specimen was peripheral blood. The receptors stem from a man in his late teens or twenties with COVID-19, enrolled during active disease.

This chain links TRBV12-5 with TRBJ1-1; no clear D gene. Trimming shortened V by 1 base and J by 4 bases, and 7 bases separated the two germline ends. CDR3 length: 13 residues. CDR1 is LGHNT, CDR2 FRNRAP, per germline. The CDR3 spells CASGLGRGTEAFF. The CDR3 DNA reads as TGTGCTAGTGGTTTGGGGAGAGGCACTGAAGCTTTCTTT.

The chain links TRBV9 to TRBJ2-3; no clear D. The CDR3 has 15 amino acids. Germline-derived CDR1 and CDR2 are SGDLS and YYNGEE. The ends were cut back, 0 bases at V and 0 bases at J, with 8 bases in the middle. This chain's CDR3 is CASSVGGPSTDTQYF. The CDR3 DNA follows: TGTGCCAGCAGCGTAGGCGGCCCCAGCACAGATACGCAGTATTTT.

The chain carries TRBV7-2 and TRBJ1-6; 7 nucleotides match TRBD1. The CDR3 is 17 residues long. From germline, CDR1 is SGHTA and CDR2 FQGNSA. V was pared by 5 bases and J by 5 bases, with 12 bases of the junction left unmatched. CDR3 sequence reads: CASSLRLGGSNNSPLHF. In nucleotides, the CDR3 is TGTGCCAGCAGCCTCCGCCTAGGGGGCTCTAATAATTCACCCCTCCACTTT. Full variable domain (outside the CDR3, taken from reference TRBV7-2 and TRBJ1-6): GAGVSQSPSNKVTEKGKDVELRCDPISGHTALYWYRQSLGQGLEFLIYFQGNSAPDKSGLPSDRFSAERTGGSVSTLTIQRTQQEDSAVYLCASSLRLGGSNNSPLHFGNGTRLTVT.

V usage is TRBV7-9 and J usage is TRBJ2-3, with D hard to call. The CDR3 length is 17 residues. Between the trimmed V and J ends, which lost 2 bases and 2 bases, there was a span of 17 bases. Germline V CDR1 and CDR2: SEHNR, FQNEAQ (reference sequence). The CDR3 region is CASSLKSGDTHTDTQYF. The CDR3 DNA follows: TGTGCCAGCAGCTTAAAGAGTGGTGACACCCACACAGATACGCAGTATTTT.

CDR3 sequence reads: CASSLDPGSHRYF. The CDR3 DNA reads TGTGCCAGCAGCTTAGATCCTGGCTCTCACCGATATTTT. The chain is built from TRBV7-2 and TRBJ1-3; no firm D call. This CDR3 is 13 amino acids long. Trimming took off 1 base at V and 15 bases at J, with 16 bases between the two ends. Germline V lookup: CDR1 SGHTA, CDR2 FQGNSA. Combining the CDR3 with reference TRBV7-2 and TRBJ1-3 gives the whole variable domain GAGVSQSPSNKVTEKGKDVELRCDPISGHTALYWYRQSLGQGLEFLIYFQGNSAPDKSGLPSDRFSAERTGGSVSTLTIQRTQQEDSAVYLCASSLDPGSHRYFGEGSWLTVV.

The rearrangement uses TRBV28 and TRBJ2-3; TRBD2 aligns across 12 bases. This CDR3 contains 17 residues. The J segment lost 2 bases and the V segment lost 5 bases, leaving 8 bases of the junction unmatched. From germline, CDR1 is MDHEN and CDR2 SYDVKM. The CDR3 loop reads CASSEIGLAGSTDTQYF. CDR3 coding DNA: TGTGCCAGCAGTGAAATTGGACTAGCGGGGTCCACAGATACGCAGTATTTT.

The chain joins TRBV3-1 (or the pseudogene TRBV3-2) to TRBJ2-7; a weak D match, TRBD2 (6 bases). Germline V CDR1 and CDR2: LGHDT, YNNKEL (reference sequence). The length of the CDR3 is 16 residues. The V end was cut by 0 bases, the J end by 2 bases, with 14 bases between. The CDR3 bases are TGTGCCAGCAGCCAAGAAGGCCGGGCGGGACCCTACGAGCAGTACTTC. Translation gives CASSQEGRAGPYEQYF.

This clone turned up a few times. V usage is TRBV3-1 (or the pseudogene TRBV3-2) and J usage is TRBJ2-7, with TRBD2 matching over 8 bases. The germline CDR1 and CDR2 sequences are LGHDT and YNNKEL (reference sequence). The V segment lost 4 bases and the J segment 8 bases; nucleotides outside the gene matches: 13. The CDR3 has 15 residues. The CDR3 sequence is CASSLSESGSGKQYF. Written as DNA, the CDR3 is TGTGCCAGCAGCCTTAGTGAAAGCGGGAGTGGTAAGCAGTACTTC.

The chain recombines TRBV5-1 with TRBJ2-7, with 7 bases fitting TRBD1. This CDR3 is 14 amino acids long. Losses at the gene ends were 4 bases for V and 0 bases for J; bases not matched to a gene: 4. Germline V gives CDR1 SGHRS, CDR2 YFSETQ. CDR3 nucleotide sequence: TGCGCCAGCAGCATGGGGACAGCCTCCTACGAGCAGTACTTC. The encoded protein is CASSMGTASYEQYF.

This chain joins TRBV5-5 and TRBJ1-1; weak D call: TRBD1 (6 bases). Germline V gene data show CDR1 as SGHKS and CDR2 as YYEKEE (reference sequence). The CDR3 is 14 amino acids. The V and J ends lost 6 bases and 5 bases respectively, with 17 bases between them. The CDR3 reads CASIGQPLVTEAFF. The DNA of the CDR3 is TGTGCCAGCATAGGACAGCCGCTAGTGACTGAAGCTTTCTTT.

The V and J genes are TRBV24-1 and TRBJ2-1; no reliable D call. Trimming cost V 3 bases and J 5 bases, with 22 bases left between them. CDR1 and CDR2 (germline): KGHDR, SFDVKD. The CDR3 spans 18 residues. CDR3 sequence (DNA): TGTGCCACCAGTGATCCTAAGATAGGCGTAGGCGGCAACAATGAGCAGTTCTTC. This codes for CATSDPKIGVGGNNEQFF.

This clone was counted once. This chain uses TRBV9 with TRBJ2-7; unclear D gene. V was trimmed by 0 bases and J by 2 bases, leaving 9 bases between them. This CDR3 is 14 amino acids long. Germline CDR1 is SGDLS and CDR2 is YYNGEE. CDR3 bases: TGTGCCAGCAGCGTAGACCTAGATACCTACGAGCAGTACTTC. Amino acid sequence: CASSVDLDTYEQYF. Combining the CDR3 with reference TRBV9 and TRBJ2-7 gives the whole variable domain DSGVTQTPKHLITATGQRVTLRCSPRSGDLSVYWYQQSLDQGLQFLIQYYNGEERAKGNILERFSAQQFPDLHSELNLSSLELGDSALYFCASSVDLDTYEQYFGPGTRLTVT.

The chain has TRBV19 and TRBJ2-2, with D possibly being TRBD2 (5 bases). CDR1 is LNHDA and CDR2 is SQIVND in the germline V gene (reference sequence). The V end was cut by 1 base, the J end by 1 base, with 7 bases between. The CDR3 spans 15 residues. The CDR3 loop reads CASSIGGQNTGELFF. In DNA, the CDR3 is TGTGCCAGTAGTATAGGCGGGCAGAACACCGGGGAGCTGTTTTTT. The full variable domain, its missing parts supplied by reference TRBV19 and TRBJ2-2, is DGGITQSPKYLFRKEGQNVTLSCEQNLNHDAMYWYRQDPGQGLRLIYYSQIVNDFQKGDIAEGYSVSREKKESFPLTVTSAQKNPTAFYLCASSIGGQNTGELFFGEGSRLTVL.

The V call is TRBV25-1, the J call TRBJ1-2, with unresolved D. From germline, CDR1 is MGHDK and CDR2 SYGVNS. This CDR3 is 13 amino acids long. V was pared by 4 bases and J by 2 bases, with 8 bases between. The CDR3 spells CASSGLKNYGYTF. CDR3 nucleotides: TGTGCCAGCAGTGGACTCAAAAACTATGGCTACACCTTC.

The rearrangement links TRBV4-1 to TRBJ2-7; 9 nucleotides agree with TRBD2. Germline V gene sequence: CDR1 MGHRA, CDR2 YSYEKL. V was clipped by 6 bases and J by 7 bases; unmatched bases: 4. The CDR3 contains 12 residues. CDR3 sequence: CASREAGGEQYF. CDR3 nucleotides: TGCGCCAGCAGGGAGGCGGGAGGGGAGCAGTACTTC.

This chain connects TRBV5-6 to TRBJ2-1, with D unresolved. This CDR3 has 17 residues. The V end lost 0 bases, the J end lost 5 bases, and 18 bases lay between the germline ends. Looked up from germline, CDR1 is SGHDT and CDR2 is YYEEEE. The CDR3 nucleotides read TGTGCCAGCAGCTTGGAAAGCGCCTGGCACTATGACAATGAGCAGTTCTTC. Protein product: CASSLESAWHYDNEQFF.

The V and J genes are TRBV5-1 and TRBJ2-3; TRBD1 matches 7 bases. Unmatched junction bases numbered 3, after V lost 3 bases and J lost 2 bases. Germline values: CDR1 SGHRS, CDR2 YFSETQ. This CDR3 spans 14 amino acids. The CDR3 loop reads CASSYGTATDTQYF. The DNA of the CDR3 is TGCGCCAGCAGCTACGGGACAGCCACAGATACGCAGTATTTT.

The V gene is TRBV30, the J gene TRBJ1-1; TRBD1 matches at 7 bases. V shed 2 bases, J shed 5 bases, and the junction held 2 bases outside the gene matches. CDR1 and CDR2 (germline): GTSNPN, SVGIG (reference sequence). The CDR3 is 12 amino acids. CDR3 DNA sequence: TGTGCCTGGAGTCAGGGGGTAACTGAAGCTTTCTTT. This sequence encodes CAWSQGVTEAFF.

The chain links TRBV7-8 to TRBJ1-1; TRBD1 matches at 9 bases. J lost 5 bases, V lost 5 bases, and 9 bases had no gene match. CDR3 size: 15 residues. Germline CDR1 SGHVS, CDR2 FQNEAQ. The CDR3 reads CASSVVQGAGTEAFF. CDR3 DNA sequence: TGTGCCAGCAGCGTCGTACAGGGGGCGGGAACTGAAGCTTTCTTT.

This chain links TRBV24-1 with TRBJ2-2; 7 nucleotides line up with TRBD2. The CDR3 loop spans 18 amino acids. The germline V gene has CDR1 KGHDR and CDR2 SFDVKD. The V and J ends lost 0 bases and 7 bases, in that order; junction bases with no gene match: 13. The CDR3 loop is CATSDLGRAGRMFGELFF. CDR3 coding DNA: TGTGCCACCAGTGATTTGGGTCGAGCGGGAAGGATGTTCGGGGAGCTGTTTTTT.